This T cell receptor (beta chain) was recorded in a study of CD8+ T cells in alopecia areata. The overall study: Tofacitinib ran 6 to 18 months, followed by 6 months off drug.

Treatment indicated: oral pan-JAK inhibitor, 5-10 mg twice daily. PBMCs yielded sorted CD4+ and CD8+ T cells. Extracted RNA was reverse transcribed, and the resulting cDNA served as sequencing template. TCRdb keeps only in-frame clones here, not all; method: immunoSEQ multiplex PCR. The sample comprises fewer than 200,000 clones, 50% to 75% of which are singletons, and approximately 16% rests with the top ten. Germline V gene sequence: CDR1 SGHRS, CDR2 YFSETQ. The junction had 5 bases not matched to a gene; V was cut back by 3 bases and J by 4 bases. The CDR3 consists of 14 residues. Notes on this clone: Its cognate antigen is unknown.

Study-wide results and caveats: Sequencing of scalp samples also includes resident alphabeta T cells from normal skin. Under tofacitinib, numerous expanded lesional clonotypes remained detectable in scalp and blood.

The chain carries TRBV5-1 and TRBJ1-1; 8 positions agree with TRBD1. Material: CD4+ T cells sorted from blood, obtained at approximately week 56, from a patient treated with tofacitinib. The receptor's source is a human donor with alopecia areata. The CDR3 reads CASSSMTGATEAFF. CDR3 sequence (DNA): TGCGCCAGCAGCTCGATGACAGGGGCCACTGAAGCTTTCTTT.